A selection of T cell receptor beta chains follows, all from one sample in a study of blood T cell repertoires in COVID-19. TCRdb's copy holds only in-frame clones and misses some; the assay was immunoSEQ multiplex PCR. The sample has under 150,000 clones; over 75% are singletons. Sequences were obtained from PBMCs or T cells enriched from blood (not recorded which). These TCRs come from a man aged 50 or older in a cohort exposed to, infected with or recovered from COVID-19 (not recorded which). The CDR3 runs from the conserved cysteine through the conserved F or W. The order of the fields is D gene, V gene, clone size, J gene, CDR3 protein, CDR3 DNA. A D gene is named only where the DNA matches it firmly. Size is stated for part of the rows, as once, few or many counts, or as a class when the clone is expanded.

NA,TRBV3-1/TRBV3-2,NA,TRBJ1-1,CASSQGRTEAFF,TGTGCCAGCAGCCAAGGTCGCACTGAAGCTTTCTTT
TRBD2,TRBV24-1,NA,TRBJ2-2,CATGTSGGANTGELFF,TGTGCCACCGGGACTAGCGGGGGAGCAAACACCGGGGAGCTGTTTTTT
NA,TRBV9,NA,TRBJ1-2,CASSTDSGYASNYGYTF,TGTGCCAGCAGCACGGACAGCGGATACGCCTCTAACTATGGCTACACCTTC
TRBD1,TRBV6-1,NA,TRBJ2-2,CASSERDRGAGELFF,TGTGCCAGCAGTGAACGGGACAGGGGGGCCGGGGAGCTGTTTTTT
TRBD2,TRBV2,NA,TRBJ2-1,CASSETSGSPGNEQFF,TGTGCCAGCAGTGAGACTAGCGGGAGCCCTGGCAATGAGCAGTTCTTC
NA,TRBV2,NA,TRBJ2-7,CASSEGLASEQYF,TGTGCCAGCAGTGAAGGGCTAGCGAGCGAGCAGTACTTC
NA,TRBV7-2,NA,TRBJ2-7,CASSLGTYYEQYF,TGTGCCAGCAGCTTAGGGACATACTACGAGCAGTACTTC
TRBD2,TRBV6-5,once,TRBJ2-2,CASSYLGLAGSGELFF,TGTGCCAGCAGTTACCTGGGACTAGCGGGGTCCGGGGAGCTGTTTTTT
TRBD2,TRBV28,NA,TRBJ2-5,CASRPSGSRGETQYF,TGTGCCAGCAGACCAAGCGGGAGTAGGGGAGAGACCCAGTACTTC
TRBD1,TRBV11-3,few,TRBJ1-1,CASSLRGQNEAFF,TGTGCCAGCAGCTTACGGGGACAGAATGAAGCTTTCTTT
NA,TRBV19,NA,TRBJ1-2,CASSPQGMGGYTF,TGTGCCAGTAGTCCACAGGGAATGGGCGGCTACACCTTC
NA,TRBV5-1,once,TRBJ1-4,CASSLEGRGDEKLFF,TGCGCCAGCAGCTTGGAAGGGAGGGGTGATGAAAAACTGTTTTTT
TRBD1,TRBV5-1,NA,TRBJ1-2,CASSVGGALLANYGYTF,TGCGCCAGCAGCGTAGGGGGCGCCCTGTTAGCTAACTATGGCTACACCTTC
NA,TRBV5-1,NA,TRBJ2-5,CASSLGYLQETQYF,TGCGCCAGCAGCTTGGGCTACCTCCAAGAGACCCAGTACTTC
TRBD1,TRBV4-3,NA,TRBJ1-2,CASSQRQGIANYGYTF,TGCGCCAGCAGCCAGCGACAGGGGATAGCCAACTATGGCTACACCTTC
TRBD1,TRBV28,NA,TRBJ2-7,CASSPGTGHHEQYF,TGTGCCAGCAGTCCCGGGACAGGGCACCACGAGCAGTACTTC
NA,TRBV11-3,NA,TRBJ1-6,CASSLDQVSPLHF,TGTGCCAGCAGCTTAGACCAGGTCTCACCCCTCCACTTT
NA,TRBV4-1,NA,TRBJ2-2,CASSQDSLRRVGTGELFF,TGCGCCAGCAGCCAAGATTCCCTTAGGAGGGTTGGCACCGGGGAGCTGTTTTTT
TRBD1,TRBV27,NA,TRBJ2-7,CASSFDRGGYEQYF,TGTGCCAGCAGTTTCGACAGGGGAGGATACGAGCAGTACTTC
NA,TRBV18,NA,TRBJ1-2,CASSPGQRTNGYTF,TGTGCCAGCTCACCAGGACAAAGAACTAATGGCTACACCTTC
NA,TRBV7-2,NA,TRBJ2-7,CASSSSLVAYEQYF,TGTGCCAGCAGCTCCTCTCTTGTTGCCTACGAGCAGTACTTC
NA,TRBV5-1,NA,TRBJ2-7,CASSSPGYEQYF,TGCGCCAGCAGCTCCCCGGGCTACGAGCAGTACTTC
NA,TRBV7-3,NA,TRBJ1-5,CASSSGVDNQPQHF,TGTGCCAGCAGCTCCGGGGTGGACAATCAGCCCCAGCATTTT
TRBD1,TRBV28,NA,TRBJ2-1,CASSLGQIEQFF,TGTGCCAGCAGTTTGGGACAGATTGAGCAGTTCTTC
NA,TRBV10-3,NA,TRBJ1-2,CAISTYETSDYGYTF,TGTGCCATCAGTACTTACGAGACAAGTGACTATGGCTACACCTTC
TRBD1,TRBV19,NA,TRBJ1-1,CASSTRQGVNTEAFF,TGTGCCAGTAGTACCCGACAGGGAGTGAACACTGAAGCTTTCTTT
NA,TRBV7-9,few,TRBJ2-2,CASSSSGTQRSTRLFF,TGTGCCAGCAGCTCATCCGGGACTCAAAGATCAACACGGCTGTTTTTT
TRBD1,TRBV2,NA,TRBJ1-1,CASSEVPDRANTEAFF,TGTGCCAGCAGTGAAGTGCCGGACAGGGCAAACACTGAAGCTTTCTTT
NA,TRBV5-6,NA,TRBJ2-7,CASSFRGLLHYEQYF,TGTGCCAGCAGCTTCCGCGGGCTTTTACACTACGAGCAGTACTTC
NA,TRBV2,NA,TRBJ2-1,CAYGPSYNEQFF,TGTGCCTATGGCCCCAGTTACAATGAGCAGTTCTTC
TRBD1,TRBV10-2,many,TRBJ1-2,CASSPGQGSGYTF,TGCGCCAGCAGCCCGGGACAGGGGTCGGGCTACACCTTC
TRBD1,TRBV5-8,few,TRBJ2-2,CASSLAQGASTGELFF,TGTGCCAGCAGCCTAGCCCAGGGGGCCAGCACCGGGGAGCTGTTTTTT
NA,TRBV23-1,NA,TRBJ1-6,CASASGTSAPRSPLHF,TGCGCCAGCGCATCCGGGACATCCGCCCCCCGATCACCCCTCCACTTT
NA,TRBV18,few,TRBJ2-6,CASSPFRHSGANVLTF,TGTGCCAGCTCACCATTTCGACACTCTGGGGCCAACGTCCTGACTTTC
TRBD2,TRBV15,NA,TRBJ2-3,CATSRRLAGRTDTQYF,TGTGCCACCAGCCGGAGACTAGCGGGGCGCACAGATACGCAGTATTTT
TRBD2,TRBV10-2,NA,TRBJ2-7,CASSDLLAGSSYEQYF,TGCGCCAGCAGCGACCTCTTAGCGGGGAGCTCCTACGAGCAGTACTTC
NA,TRBV4-1,NA,TRBJ2-3,CAPPRPGHTLEDTQYF,TGCGCCCCCCCCCGACCGGGACACACATTAGAAGATACGCAGTATTTT
NA,TRBV12-2,NA,TRBJ2-3,CASRTTRTDTQYF,TGTGCAAGTCGCACGACTAGAACAGATACGCAGTATTTT
NA,TRBV10-2,NA,TRBJ1-1,CASSEDPQGGTEAFF,TGCGCCAGCAGTGAGGATCCCCAGGGTGGGACTGAAGCTTTCTTT
NA,TRBV30,NA,TRBJ1-4,CAWSRKPGGEKLFF,TGTGCCTGGAGTAGGAAGCCGGGAGGCGAAAAACTGTTTTTT
TRBD1,TRBV19,NA,TRBJ2-6,CASSPQGTGANVLTF,TGTGCCAGTAGTCCACAGGGGACTGGGGCCAACGTCCTGACTTTC
TRBD1,TRBV24-1,few,TRBJ2-3,CATSDSPGTGYNTDTQYF,TGTGCCACCAGTGATTCACCCGGGACAGGTTATAACACAGATACGCAGTATTTT